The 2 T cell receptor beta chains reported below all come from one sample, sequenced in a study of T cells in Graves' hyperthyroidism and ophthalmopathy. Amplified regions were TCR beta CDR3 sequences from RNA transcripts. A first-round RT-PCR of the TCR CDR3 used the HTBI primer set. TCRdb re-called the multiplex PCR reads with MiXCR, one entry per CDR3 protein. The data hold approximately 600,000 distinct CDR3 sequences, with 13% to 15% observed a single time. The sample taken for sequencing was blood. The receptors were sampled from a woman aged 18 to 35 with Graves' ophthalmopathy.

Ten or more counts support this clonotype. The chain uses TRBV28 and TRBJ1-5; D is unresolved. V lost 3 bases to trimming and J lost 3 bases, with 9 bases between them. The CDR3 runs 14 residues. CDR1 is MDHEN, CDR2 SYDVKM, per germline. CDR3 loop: CASSFWVANQPQHF. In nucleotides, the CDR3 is TGTGCCAGCAGTTTTTGGGTCGCCAATCAGCCCCAGCATTTT.

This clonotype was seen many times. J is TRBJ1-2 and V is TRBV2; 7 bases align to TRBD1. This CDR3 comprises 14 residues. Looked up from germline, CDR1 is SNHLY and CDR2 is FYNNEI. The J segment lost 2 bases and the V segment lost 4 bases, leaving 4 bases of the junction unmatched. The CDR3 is CASSGVTGNYGYTF. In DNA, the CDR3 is TGTGCCAGCAGTGGTGTGACAGGGAACTATGGCTACACCTTC.